The 32 T cell receptor beta chains given below trace back to one sample, sequenced in a study of Ad26.COV2.S vaccination and SARS-CoV-2 variants. The assay was immunoSEQ multiplex PCR, and TCRdb's table has in-frame clones only and misses some. The data show about 350,000 clones, about 90% seen once. This material consisted of peripheral blood, taken after recovery from COVID-19. The receptor source for this set is a human donor who had recovered from COVID-19.

The CDR3 region has the DNA TGTGCCAGCAGTAGGGGATTGGGAGAGACCCAGTACTTC. Amino acids: CASSRGLGETQYF. The chain carries TRBV6-2 or TRBV6-3 and TRBJ2-5, with D possibly matching TRBD1 (5 bases). CDR1 and CDR2 from the germline V gene are MNHEY and SVGEGT. V was shortened by 5 bases and J by 4 bases, with 11 bases between the two germline ends. CDR3 length: 13 amino acids.

V and J are TRBV5-6 and TRBJ1-2, with TRBD1 matching over 8 bases. V lost 0 bases and J lost 4; bases outside the gene matches: 5. The germline gives CDR1 SGHDT, CDR2 YYEEEE. This CDR3 region has 15 residues. In DNA form, the CDR3 reads TGTGCCAGCAGCTTGGAGGTGGACAGGGCCTATGGCTACACCTTC. Translating gives CASSLEVDRAYGYTF.

As for this clone: Other DNA sequences in the same sample also yield this CDR3. This chain uses TRBV7-9 with TRBJ2-1; 8 bases agree with TRBD2. Losses at the gene ends were 1 base for V and 6 bases for J; bases not matched to a gene: 5. The CDR3 runs 15 residues. Per the germline V gene, CDR1 is SEHNR and CDR2 is FQNEAQ (reference sequence). The CDR3 nucleotides are TGTGCCAGCAGCTTAGGGGCGGGGGGAATCAATGAGCAGTTCTTC. Its translation is CASSLGAGGINEQFF.

The chain has TRBV7-9 and TRBJ1-1; no definite D call. CDR1 is SEHNR, CDR2 FQNEAQ, per germline (reference sequence). Trimming removed 10 bases from V and 1 base from J, with 13 bases in between. The CDR3 extends over 13 amino acids. CDR3 nucleotides: TGTGCCACCGACCTCAAGGGGAACACTGAAGCTTTCTTT. This sequence encodes CATDLKGNTEAFF.

The chain recombines TRBV6-5 with TRBJ1-5; 7 positions agree with TRBD1. Germline CDR1 reads MNHEY; CDR2 reads SVGAGI. Losses at the gene ends were 5 bases for V and 1 base for J; bases not matched to a gene: 5. This CDR3 region has 15 residues. CDR3 protein: CASSLGQTSNQPQHF. CDR3 nucleotides: TGTGCCAGCAGTCTGGGACAGACCAGCAATCAGCCCCAGCATTTT.

This chain joins TRBV6-2 or TRBV6-3 and TRBJ2-7, with no clear D. Germline V CDR1 and CDR2: MNHEY, SVGEGT. The CDR3 loop spans 14 amino acids. Trimming shortened V by 2 bases and J by 4 bases, and 12 bases separated the two germline ends. The CDR3 DNA sequence: TGTGCCAGCAGTTACCTCCCGGGTAATTACGAGCAGTACTTC. It codes for CASSYLPGNYEQYF.

In DNA, the CDR3 is TGTGCCGGCTCGAAGGGTCAGAGACTCTACGAGCAGTACTTC. Translating it yields CAGSKGQRLYEQYF. The V and J genes are TRBV10-3 and TRBJ2-7; no definite D call. Germline V CDR1 and CDR2: ENHRY, SYGVKD. The CDR3 consists of 14 residues. Trimming removed 11 bases at V and 3 bases at J, with 20 bases between.

This chain joins TRBV19 and TRBJ2-2, with TRBD2 matching 11 bases. Germline V gene sequence: CDR1 LNHDA, CDR2 SQIVND (reference sequence). J was trimmed by 5 bases and V by 2 bases; bases with no gene match: 4. The CDR3 sequence is 16 residues long. This CDR3 is CASSIWTSGWTGELFF. The CDR3 DNA is TGTGCCAGTAGTATATGGACTAGCGGGTGGACCGGGGAGCTGTTTTTT.

The V call is TRBV7-2, the J call TRBJ2-3; maybe TRBD2 (5 bases). V gave up 0 bases and J gave up 6 bases, with 19 bases separating them. This CDR3 has 17 amino acids. CDR1 is SGHTA and CDR2 is FQGNSA in the germline V gene. As DNA, the CDR3 is TGTGCCAGCAGCTTAGCGCAACGGGGTGGTGATATCGATACGCAGTATTTT. This gives the protein CASSLAQRGGDIDTQYF. The full variable domain, its missing parts supplied by reference TRBV7-2 and TRBJ2-3, is GAGVSQSPSNKVTEKGKDVELRCDPISGHTALYWYRQSLGQGLEFLIYFQGNSAPDKSGLPSDRFSAERTGGSVSTLTIQRTQQEDSAVYLCASSLAQRGGDIDTQYFGPGTRLTVL.

This clone occurred once. The chain couples TRBV29-1 to TRBJ2-7; a weak D match, TRBD1 (6 bases). V was shortened by 4 bases and J by 2 bases, with 9 bases between the two germline ends. Germline V gives CDR1 SQVTM, CDR2 ANQGSEA. The length of the CDR3 is 12 residues. This CDR3 reads CSVVPGAYEQYF. CDR3 DNA: TGCAGCGTTGTACCAGGGGCCTACGAGCAGTACTTC.

This chain connects TRBV3-1 (or the pseudogene TRBV3-2) to TRBJ1-1; unclear D gene. V lost 4 bases to trimming and J lost 2 bases, with 8 bases between them. This CDR3 contains 13 residues. The germline CDR1 and CDR2 sequences are LGHDT and YNNKEL (reference sequence). Here the CDR3 reads CASSPHSNTEAFF. In nucleotides, the CDR3 is TGTGCCAGCAGCCCCCATTCCAACACTGAAGCTTTCTTT.

This clone was picked up one time. The V and J genes are TRBV13 and TRBJ2-5; D uncertain. The CDR3 extends over 12 amino acids. Trimming left V 5 bases short and J 6 bases short, with 10 bases between. Germline loops: CDR1 PRHDT, CDR2 FYEKMQ (reference sequence). This chain's CDR3 is CASSPGPQTQYF. CDR3 coding DNA: TGTGCCAGCAGCCCAGGCCCGCAGACCCAGTACTTC.

V gene TRBV5-4 combines with J gene TRBJ2-1; 7 nucleotides agree with TRBD2. The V gene end was trimmed by 0 bases and the J gene end by 5 bases; junction bases not matched to a gene: 8. CDR1 is SGHNT and CDR2 is YYREEE in the germline V gene (reference sequence). CDR3 length equals 16 residues. CDR3 residues: CASSLAGSGPHNEQFF. The CDR3 bases are TGTGCCAGCAGCTTGGCGGGTAGCGGGCCGCACAATGAGCAGTTCTTC.

This chain joins TRBV7-2 and TRBJ1-1, with a weak D call TRBD1 (6 bases). Germline loops: CDR1 SGHTA, CDR2 FQGNSA. The CDR3 length is 14 residues. Between the trimmed V and J ends, which lost 1 base and 7 bases, there was a span of 13 bases. In DNA form, the CDR3 reads TGTGCCAGCAGCTTAGTTGGGGGGCAGGATGAAGCTTTCTTT. Translating it yields CASSLVGGQDEAFF. Drawing the rest from reference TRBV7-2 and TRBJ1-1, the complete variable domain is GAGVSQSPSNKVTEKGKDVELRCDPISGHTALYWYRQSLGQGLEFLIYFQGNSAPDKSGLPSDRFSAERTGGSVSTLTIQRTQQEDSAVYLCASSLVGGQDEAFFGQGTRLTVV.

The chain employs TRBV18 and TRBJ2-7; no reliable D call. Germline V gives CDR1 KGHSH, CDR2 LQKENI. V lost 3 bases, J lost 0 bases, and 6 bases lay in between. The CDR3 is 13 amino acids. The CDR3 DNA is TGTGCCAGCTCACCCCCCGACTCCTACGAGCAGTACTTC. Protein product: CASSPPDSYEQYF. Full variable domain (remainder filled in from reference TRBV18 and TRBJ2-7): NAGVMQNPRHLVRRRGQEARLRCSPMKGHSHVYWYRQLPEEGLKFMVYLQKENIIDESGMPKERFSAEFPKEGPSILRIQQVVRGDSAAYFCASSPPDSYEQYFGPGTRLTVT.

The chain is built from TRBV11-2 and TRBJ2-7; 8 bases map to TRBD2. V dropped 6 bases and J dropped 3; count of bases not matched to a gene: 7. This CDR3 comprises 14 residues. Germline CDR1 SGHAT, CDR2 FQNNGV. This chain's CDR3 is CASRIPGGLYEQYF. Written as DNA, the CDR3 is TGTGCCAGCAGGATCCCGGGGGGGCTCTACGAGCAGTACTTC.

The rearrangement links TRBV10-2 to TRBJ1-1, with 8 bases that match TRBD1. The V segment lost 8 bases and the J segment 1 base; nucleotides outside the gene matches: 3. The CDR3 runs 13 residues. Germline loops: CDR1 WSHSY, CDR2 SAAADI. The DNA for the CDR3 is TGCGCCAGCCAGGGGGCAGGGAACACTGAAGCTTTCTTT. Its translation: CASQGAGNTEAFF.

The V gene is TRBV2, the J gene TRBJ1-6; D is possibly TRBD1 (5 bases). Germline V gene data show CDR1 as SNHLY and CDR2 as FYNNEI. There are 16 residues in the CDR3. V lost 2 bases to trimming and J lost 5 bases, with 13 bases between them. The CDR3 DNA reads TGTGCCAGCAGTGAATGGGGCAGCGCGAATAATTCACCCCTCCACTTT. Translation: CASSEWGSANNSPLHF. Looking up the rest from reference TRBV2 and TRBJ1-6 gives the full variable domain: EPEVTQTPSHQVTQMGQEVILRCVPISNHLYFYWYRQILGQKVEFLVSFYNNEISEKSEIFDDQFSVERPDGSNFTLKIRSTKLEDSAMYFCASSEWGSANNSPLHFGNGTRLTVT.

The genes are TRBV7-2 and TRBJ2-3, with 8 bases matching TRBD1. The CDR3 is 15 amino acids. CDR1 SGHTA and CDR2 FQGNSA come from the germline V gene. The trim removed 6 bases at V and 4 bases at J, leaving 9 bases unmatched. The CDR3 bases are TGTGCCAGCAGACGGCTACAGGGGGTAGCAGATACGCAGTATTTT. It translates to CASRRLQGVADTQYF. The full variable domain, with the rest looked up from reference TRBV7-2 and TRBJ2-3, is GAGVSQSPSNKVTEKGKDVELRCDPISGHTALYWYRQSLGQGLEFLIYFQGNSAPDKSGLPSDRFSAERTGGSVSTLTIQRTQQEDSAVYLCASRRLQGVADTQYFGPGTRLTVL.

This rearrangement joins TRBV6-4 to TRBJ1-5; TRBD1 aligns across 7 bases. The V segment lost 7 bases and the J segment 0 bases; nucleotides outside the gene matches: 12. The length of the CDR3 is 17 residues. Germline CDR1 and CDR2: MRHNA and SNTAGT. The CDR3 bases are TGTGCCAGCAAGACAGGGCCCCCCTTATATAGCAATCAGCCCCAGCATTTT. It yields the protein CASKTGPPLYSNQPQHF.

The chain combines TRBV6-5 with TRBJ2-7; 7 positions match TRBD2. The CDR3 totals 12 residues. Germline values: CDR1 MNHEY, CDR2 SVGAGI. Germline trimming cut 8 bases from V and 2 bases from J; bases unmatched to any gene: 3. CDR3 residues: CASLAETYEQYF. In DNA form, the CDR3 reads TGTGCCAGCCTAGCGGAGACCTACGAGCAGTACTTC.

This rearrangement joins TRBV27 to TRBJ2-2; 9 nucleotides align to TRBD2. Germline CDR1 reads MNHEY; CDR2 reads SMNVEV (reference sequence). The CDR3 loop spans 16 amino acids. The junction had 18 bases not matched to a gene; V was cut back by 11 bases and J by 8 bases. The CDR3 loop is CAARGSGGILGGELFF. The CDR3, as DNA: TGTGCCGCGCGGGGGAGCGGGGGGATCCTTGGTGGGGAGCTGTTTTTT.

V is TRBV5-1 and J is TRBJ2-3, with D maybe TRBD1 (8 bases). The V end lost 4 bases, the J end lost 6 bases, and 18 bases lay between the germline ends. The CDR3 runs to 15 residues. CDR1 is SGHRS and CDR2 is YFSETQ in the germline V gene. Here the CDR3 DNA reads TGCGCCAGCAGCCCTGGACAGGGAGGGTCGGATACGCAGTATTTT. It translates to CASSPGQGGSDTQYF.

The chain employs TRBV15 and TRBJ2-3, with TRBD2 identical over 7 bases. The V and J ends lost 5 bases and 0 bases, in that order; junction bases with no gene match: 20. This CDR3 spans 20 amino acids. The germline CDR1 and CDR2 sequences are LNHNV and YYDKDF (reference sequence). The CDR3 loop is CATSLTSGRESGRSTDTQYF. The CDR3 region has the DNA TGTGCCACCAGCCTAACCTCGGGGAGGGAGTCTGGGAGAAGCACAGATACGCAGTATTTT.

The chain joins TRBV29-1 to TRBJ2-3; TRBD2 agrees at 9 bases. CDR1 is SQVTM and CDR2 is ANQGSEA in the germline V gene. Germline trimming cut 7 bases from V and 5 bases from J; bases unmatched to any gene: 10. CDR3 size: 14 residues. The CDR3 nucleotides are TGCAGCGGTGGAGGCGGGGGGGCCGTAGATACGCAGTATTTT. Amino acids: CSGGGGGAVDTQYF.

The CDR3 spells CASSPSGNTEAFF. The CDR3 nucleotides are TGTGCCAGCAGCCCAAGTGGGAACACTGAAGCTTTCTTT. J is TRBJ1-1 and V is TRBV13; no firm D call. With 5 bases removed from V and 1 base from J, the gap between germline ends came to 8 bases. Germline V gene lookup returns CDR1 PRHDT and CDR2 FYEKMQ (reference sequence). There are 13 residues in the CDR3.

V gene TRBV6-5 combines with J gene TRBJ2-5; D assignment may be TRBD1 or TRBD2 (5 bases each). V was clipped by 5 bases and J by 1 base, with 14 bases between them. Germline V gene data show CDR1 as MNHEY and CDR2 as SVGAGI. The CDR3 is 15 amino acids. The CDR3 spells CASSNNLGGQETQYF. The CDR3 DNA follows: TGTGCCAGCAGTAACAACCTTGGGGGCCAAGAGACCCAGTACTTC.

V gene TRBV9 combines with J gene TRBJ1-2, with D uncertain. The CDR3 has 15 residues. The V gene lost 2 bases and the J gene lost 3 bases, with 14 bases spanning the gap. From germline, CDR1 is SGDLS and CDR2 YYNGEE. This CDR3 is CASSVGGMVYYGYTF. DNA of the CDR3: TGTGCCAGCAGCGTCGGAGGAATGGTGTACTATGGCTACACCTTC.

The V gene is TRBV4-1, the J gene TRBJ2-1; TRBD1 matches at 9 bases. The germline gives CDR1 MGHRA, CDR2 YSYEKL. The CDR3 has 15 residues. With 2 bases clipped from V and 6 bases from J, the junction kept 5 bases outside the gene matches. CDR3 protein: CASSQRTGVSNEQFF. In DNA, the CDR3 is TGCGCCAGCAGCCAAAGGACAGGGGTTAGCAATGAGCAGTTCTTC.

The chain employs TRBV5-1 and TRBJ1-1, with unresolved D. V gave up 4 bases and J gave up 1 base, with 8 bases separating them. There are 13 residues in the CDR3. Germline V lookup: CDR1 SGHRS, CDR2 YFSETQ. This CDR3 is CASSQGRNTEAFF. The CDR3 DNA is TGCGCCAGCAGCCAAGGACGGAACACTGAAGCTTTCTTT.

V is TRBV21-1 and J is TRBJ1-3; the listed D gene, TRBD1, was not tested against the DNA. TRBV21-1 is a pseudogene locus. The CDR3 has 17 residues. As DNA, the CDR3 is TGTGCCAGCAGCAAAGTGGGCAGGGGCCTATCTGGAAACACCATATATTTT. Its protein product is CASSKVGRGLSGNTIYF.

This clone was observed once. The J gene is TRBJ2-7, the V gene TRBV3-1 (or the pseudogene TRBV3-2); TRBD2 is a possible D gene (7 bases). Per germline, CDR1 LGHDT and CDR2 YNNKEL (reference sequence). The CDR3 is made up of 17 amino acids. Trimming left V 4 bases short and J 2 bases short, with 21 bases between. CDR3 nucleotide sequence: TGTGCCAGCAGCCCGGGGAAAGGGGGGGGGCTCCCCTACGAGCAGTACTTC. Translation: CASSPGKGGGLPYEQYF.